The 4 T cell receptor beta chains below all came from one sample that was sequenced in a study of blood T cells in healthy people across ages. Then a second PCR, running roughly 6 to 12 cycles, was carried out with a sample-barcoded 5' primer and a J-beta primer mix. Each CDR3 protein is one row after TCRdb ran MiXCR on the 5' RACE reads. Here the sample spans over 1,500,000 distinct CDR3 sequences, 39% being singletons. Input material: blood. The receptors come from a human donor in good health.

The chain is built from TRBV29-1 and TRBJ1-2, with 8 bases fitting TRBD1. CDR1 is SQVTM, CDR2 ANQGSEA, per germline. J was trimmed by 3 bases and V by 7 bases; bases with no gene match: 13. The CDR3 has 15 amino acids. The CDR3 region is CSAGSGDRNYYGYTF. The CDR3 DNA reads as TGCAGCGCGGGATCTGGGGACAGGAACTACTATGGCTACACCTTC.

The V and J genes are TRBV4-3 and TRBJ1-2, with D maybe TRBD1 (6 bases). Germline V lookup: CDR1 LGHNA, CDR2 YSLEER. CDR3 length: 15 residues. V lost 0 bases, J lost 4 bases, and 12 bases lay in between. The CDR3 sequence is CASSQDTQGSYGYTF. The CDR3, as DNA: TGCGCCAGCAGCCAAGATACACAGGGTAGCTATGGCTACACCTTC.

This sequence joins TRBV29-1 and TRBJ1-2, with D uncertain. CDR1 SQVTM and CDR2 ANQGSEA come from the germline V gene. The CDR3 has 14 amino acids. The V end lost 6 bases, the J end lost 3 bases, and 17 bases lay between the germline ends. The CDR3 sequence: CSVATTSKDYGYTF. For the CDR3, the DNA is TGCAGCGTAGCTACGACAAGCAAAGACTATGGCTACACCTTC.

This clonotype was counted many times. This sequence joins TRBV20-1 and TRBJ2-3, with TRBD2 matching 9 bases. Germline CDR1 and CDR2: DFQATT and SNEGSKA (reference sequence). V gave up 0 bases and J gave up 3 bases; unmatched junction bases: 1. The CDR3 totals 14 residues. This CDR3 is CSARDSGGTDTQYF. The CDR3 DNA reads TGCAGTGCTAGAGATAGCGGGGGTACAGATACGCAGTATTTT.